This entry describes one T cell receptor beta chain. This clone's antigen is unknown. This may stem from a read error, because a much larger clone lies one nucleotide away. The 39 donors, aged about 6 to 95 years, were systemically healthy Caucasian individuals from Russia. Each donor gave approximately 9.3 milliliters of peripheral blood, collected into EDTA-treated Vacutainer tubes. Ficoll-Paque density-gradient centrifugation was used to isolate PBMCs, with at least 7 million obtained per sample. Trizol reagent was used to extract total RNA from the PBMCs, yielding at least 5.5 micrograms per sample. For every donor, an aliquot of PBMCs went through flow cytometry to measure the percentages of naive CD45RAhigh/CD27high T cells. The CDR3 starts with the cysteine, ends with the phenylalanine, and has 17 residues. CDR3 DNA is the only sequence kept; it has 51 bases, read in frame from the first base. In the germline V gene, CDR1 corresponds to SGHRS and CDR2 to YFSETQ.

Library method: 5' RACE. Reads for this sample came from an Illumina HiSeq 2500. A second PCR of about 6 to 11 cycles was performed with a sample-barcoded 5' primer and a J-beta primer mix. Each TCR beta cDNA molecule received a unique molecular identifier from a template-switch 5' adaptor carrying 12 random nucleotides. Each sample yielded at least 2.5 million CDR3-containing paired-end reads. All of the RNA was converted into first-strand cDNA using the Mint cDNA synthesis kit, with a TRBC-specific oligonucleotide serving as the primer. Following uracil-DNA glycosylase treatment, a first 18-cycle PCR with universal primers M1SS and BC2_uni_R was performed on all cDNA. Regarding the original processing steps: Normalization of each sample was performed by random selection of 1 million high-quality reads, each carrying a distinct molecular identifier. Instead of being binned into consensus sequences, reads with shared molecular identifiers were discarded. MiTCR, with a Q25 quality threshold and the strictest error-elimination algorithm, was used for CDR3 identification, clonotype clustering and error correction. Lower-bound total TCR beta diversity was estimated with a nonparametric unseen species model using Euler transformation. Through fastp at Q25 and MiXCR, TCRdb rebuilt clones from the public reads, retaining in-frame beta chains. Each CDR3 protein gets just one entry, which takes the most common genes and DNA from the rows behind it. The authors' filters were not applied to this entry. Present in this sample are roughly 410,000 distinct CDR3 sequences, about 55% of which were seen just once. Clones ranked in the top ten supply 45% to 55% of the sample.

The data are from a study of blood T cells in healthy people across ages (dated by TCRdb to 2013 to 2016). With regard to the full study: In model experiments, roughly one uniquely barcoded TCR beta cDNA molecule per two T cells was captured by template switching. To track age-related changes in TCR beta repertoire diversity, the study relied on deep sequencing normalized with unique cDNA molecular identifiers. The donors were divided into four age groups: young (average around 17 years), middle-aged (approximately 39), aged (approximately 62) and long-lived (nearly 85). To avoid experimental bias, donors of different ages were distributed randomly across sequencing lanes. Two additional independent replicas of 1 million unique cDNA reads from the same blood draw were analyzed for two donors (one aged 18 to 29 and one aged 80 or older).

Overall study results and their limits: Estimates of total diversity based on one million sequenced T cells were regarded as lower bounds and as underestimates. Compared with the aged group, the long-lived group had more naive CD4+ T cells, fewer expanded clones and increased TCR diversity, a pattern suggesting age selection. Because donor CMV infection status was unknown, age-related changes in expanded clonotypes were potentially confounded. Observed TCR beta diversity correlated strongly with the percentage of naive T cells measured by flow cytometry. Because profiling used bulk unsorted PBMCs, naive and antigen-experienced compartments could not be compared conclusively. As age increased, observed TCR beta diversity per million T cells dropped in a roughly linear way, and a significant reduction was already evident by age 40.

The sequence links TRBV5-1 to TRBJ2-6; 7 of the junction bases match TRBD2. The sequencing sample was made of blood. The TCR was taken from a man in his sixties in good health. The CDR3 reads CASSFTAGNSGAHVLTF. The nucleotide sequence is TGCGCCAGCAGCTTCACAGCGGGAAACTCTGGGGCCCACGTCCTGACTTTC.